The present T cell receptor beta chain was sequenced within a study of cytomegalovirus exposure and HLA in healthy donors. Study-wide results and caveats: TCR beta V- and J-gene trimming, according to a later analysis, was linked to a missense DCLRE1C variant. A later analysis reportedly found fewer N-insertions in an Asian-associated ancestry cluster than the approximately 700-donor mean. 87-base-pair reads could not separate some V segments, including TRBV6-2 and TRBV6-3. Further analysis was carried out later, and it showed several of the most significant clusters appearing linked to common viral pathogens.

Primers included in the PCR were 60 Vbeta and 13 Jbeta primers. Method: immunoSEQ multiplex PCR; TCRdb's copy keeps in-frame clones and lacks some. This sample carries 100,000 to 150,000 clones, with 1.5% to 2% going to the ten biggest clones. Note on this clone: Its cognate antigen is unknown.

The CDR3 totals 19 residues. The V gene lost 6 bases and the J gene lost 8 bases, with 34 bases spanning the gap. In germline, CDR1 is LNHDA, CDR2 SQIVND (reference sequence). Sequencing was done on a sample of PBMCs. The sequence was obtained from a woman aged 35 to 49 in good health and CMV-seropositive. The J gene is TRBJ1-2, the V gene TRBV19; maybe TRBD1 (6 bases). The DNA of the CDR3 is TGTGCCAGTAGCCCGCCCTACCCGGTGACGAGGGGGAATTCGGAAGGCTACACCTTC. The encoded protein is CASSPPYPVTRGNSEGYTF.